This TCR beta chain was recorded in a study of cytomegalovirus exposure and HLA in healthy donors. Whole-study results and caveats: Many donors carried some public TCRs, although rarity characterized most TCR sequences. A later analysis linked a missense DCLRE1C variant to TCR beta V- and J-gene trimming.

With 60 Vbeta and 13 Jbeta primers, the PCR was carried out. Authors' data handling: Unique TCR beta chains totaled roughly 80 million in a later count, with around 11 million of them shared. Method: immunoSEQ multiplex PCR; TCRdb's copy keeps in-frame clones and lacks some. V and J calls and clone size are as listed in that table; D and trimming were resolved from the DNA. The sample yields some 140,000 clones, under 80% seen once. This clone was counted a few times. The target antigen is unknown. The CDR3 runs to 15 residues. With V trimmed by 2 bases and J by 0 bases, 1 base remained unmatched. CDR1 is MDHEN, CDR2 SYDVKM, per germline.

The sequencing sample was made of PBMCs. This clonotype was sampled from a man aged 25 to 45 in good health and CMV-seronegative. This chain links TRBV28 with TRBJ2-1; TRBD2 aligns across 7 bases. In DNA form, the CDR3 reads TGTGCCAGCAGTTTAGGGGGGGGCTCCTACAATGAGCAGTTCTTC. Translated, it gives CASSLGGGSYNEQFF.